What follows describes a single TCR beta chain. Its antigen remains unidentified. Time point described: cycle 4 day 1 (C4D1), after about 6 weeks of nivolumab. Every one of the patients relapsed after autologous stem cell transplantation (brentuximab vedotin exposure was variable). The patients, who had relapsed/refractory classical Hodgkin lymphoma, achieved best responses of complete response, partial response or progressive disease. The sample comes from a study of PD-1 blockade in classical Hodgkin lymphoma. Study results and limitations: Newly diagnosed patients reportedly trailed healthy donors in baseline TCR diversity. The baseline diversity of complete responders showed similarity to that of newly diagnosed patients.

Produced via immunoSEQ multiplex PCR; TCRdb's table is partial and in-frame only. The sample comprises roughly 39,000 clones, over 70% of which are singletons, and about 9.4% rests with the top ten. CDR3 length: 19 amino acids. V lost 0 bases and J lost 0; bases outside the gene matches: 9. Per germline, CDR1 SGHNT and CDR2 YYREEE (reference sequence). The V gene is TRBV5-4, the J gene TRBJ2-4, with 10 bases lining up with TRBD2. Sequencing used peripheral blood mononuclear cells (PBMCs), obtained before the fourth cycle of nivolumab. This receptor was obtained from a human donor with classical Hodgkin lymphoma. The CDR3 DNA is TGTGCCAGCAGCTTGGAGGTAGCGGGGGGCCCAGGAGCCAAAAACATTCAGTACTTC. This codes for CASSLEVAGGPGAKNIQYF.